This T cell receptor (beta chain) came from a study of blood T cells in healthy people across ages. As concerns this clonotype: Its antigen is unknown.

Then a second PCR, running about 6 to 11 cycles, was carried out with a sample-barcoded 5' primer and a J-beta primer mix. Each cDNA molecule was tagged by a template-switch adaptor that had 12 random nucleotides. TCRdb re-analysed the 5' RACE reads in MiXCR, keeping a single row per CDR3 protein. In the table there are 600,000 to 800,000 distinct CDR3 sequences, 52% of which are singletons. V was trimmed by 4 bases and J by 4 bases, leaving 3 bases between them. The CDR3 extends over 10 amino acids. Looked up from germline, CDR1 is SQVTM and CDR2 is ANQGSEA. Study results and limitations: Any conclusive comparison of naive versus antigen-experienced cells was prevented by using unsorted PBMCs.

The genes are TRBV29-1 and TRBJ2-3; no reliable D call. The origin of this receptor is a woman of 80 years or more in good health. Sequenced material: blood. CDR3 sequence (DNA): TGCAGCGTTGCCCCAGATACGCAGTATTTT. This codes for CSVAPDTQYF.